This T cell receptor (beta chain) was sequenced for a study of cytomegalovirus exposure and HLA in healthy donors. Study-wide context: An early release of data contained around 80 million unique TCRs, which came from HLA-typed donors. Findings and caveats of the study: A later analysis reportedly identified an Asian-associated ancestry cluster as carrying fewer N-insertions than the approximately 670-donor mean.

V lost 5 bases to trimming and J lost 8 bases; unmatched junction nucleotides: 12. This CDR3 has 14 residues. Germline V lookup: CDR1 SGHRS, CDR2 YFSETQ. About this clone: Its cognate antigen is unknown.

The PCR had 60 Vbeta and 13 Jbeta primers. The protocol was immunoSEQ multiplex PCR, while the TCRdb copy is restricted to in-frame clones and leaves out a portion. The repertoire holds about 130,000 clones, with 80% as singletons. The source material was PBMCs. This TCR derives from a female donor in good health and CMV-seronegative. The chain joins TRBV5-1 to TRBJ1-2; 7 bases match TRBD1. In DNA form, the CDR3 reads TGCGCCAGCAGTTATGACAGGGTTTCATGGGGCTACACCTTC. This codes for CASSYDRVSWGYTF.